One sample yielded the 28 T cell receptor beta chains listed below, sequenced in a study of blood T cells in healthy people across ages (dated by TCRdb to 2015 to 2017). Receptor amplification or capture employed 5' RACE. The sequencing machine was an Illumina HiSeq 2500. A second PCR of roughly 7 to 11 cycles was performed with a sample-barcoded 5' primer and a J-beta primer mix. TCRdb's own reprocessing of the public reads used fastp at Q25 and MiXCR and kept productive beta chains. Each entry is one CDR3 protein sequence, shown with its most common DNA and genes. The sample data list 650,000 to 800,000 distinct CDR3 sequences, and more than 40% of these were observed just once. Clones ranked in the top ten supply about a fifth of the sample. The source material was blood. The receptors come from a man aged 60-69 years in good health.

This clonotype turned up a few times. This chain uses TRBV15 with TRBJ2-4; no clear D. The germline V gene encodes CDR1 LNHNV and CDR2 YYDKDF (reference sequence). Between the trimmed V and J ends, which lost 0 bases and 0 bases, there was a span of 9 bases. The CDR3 has 16 residues. This CDR3 reads CATSRDPATAKNIQYF. CDR3 sequence (DNA): TGTGCCACCAGCAGAGACCCGGCCACAGCCAAAAACATTCAGTACTTC.

This clonotype has more than one count but fewer than ten. The chain carries TRBV20-1 and TRBJ2-5; unclear D gene. Germline lookup yields CDR1 DFQATT and CDR2 SNEGSKA (reference sequence). The CDR3 has 14 residues. V was cut by 4 bases and J by 1 base, with 13 bases left in between. This CDR3 reads CSATRKIRQETQYF. DNA of the CDR3: TGCAGTGCTACTAGGAAAATACGCCAAGAGACCCAGTACTTC.

This chain links TRBV21-1 with TRBJ2-3; the table gives TRBD2 as D, unverified against the DNA. TRBV21-1 is given as a pseudogene. This CDR3 comprises 16 residues. Here the CDR3 DNA reads TGTGCCAGCACCAAGAACCCGGGACTAGTTTCACGTACGCAGTATTTT. Its translation: CASTKNPGLVSRTQYF.

The V call is TRBV11-2, the J call TRBJ2-1, with 11 bases that match TRBD1. Trimming at V came to 0 bases and at J to 3 bases, leaving 7 bases not matched to a gene. Germline CDR1 is SGHAT and CDR2 is FQNNGV. The CDR3 extends over 18 amino acids. CDR3 bases: TGTGCCAGCAGCTTAGATCATCGGGGGACAGGGGGCTACAATGAGCAGTTCTTC. Amino acid sequence: CASSLDHRGTGGYNEQFF.

This clonotype occurred once. Likely a read error: the CDR3 ends without its conserved phenylalanine or tryptophan. V and J are TRBV3-1 and TRBJ2-1; TRBD2 matches at 7 bases. Per the germline V gene, CDR1 is LGHDT and CDR2 is YNNKEL (reference sequence). The CDR3 totals 17 residues. The trim removed 0 bases at V and 0 bases at J, leaving 5 bases unmatched. The DNA of the CDR3 is TGTGCCAGCAGCCAAGATAGCGGGTCCTTCTCCTACAATGAGCAGTTCGTC. It yields the protein CASSQDSGSFSYNEQFV.

V and J are TRBV5-1 and TRBJ2-1; a weak D match, TRBD1 (6 bases). The CDR3 runs 16 residues. The germline CDR1 and CDR2 sequences are SGHRS and YFSETQ. Trimming took 4 bases from V and 4 from J, leaving 18 bases between them. CDR3 sequence: CASSLKLQGRYNEQFF. The CDR3 nucleotides are TGCGCCAGCAGCCTGAAATTGCAGGGGCGATACAATGAGCAGTTCTTC.

V and J are TRBV7-2 and TRBJ2-1; 7 bases map to TRBD1. J was trimmed by 2 bases and V by 3 bases; bases with no gene match: 1. Germline loops: CDR1 SGHTA, CDR2 FQGNSA. CDR3 size: 14 residues. The CDR3 protein is CASSFDRAYNEQFF. The CDR3 nucleotides are TGTGCCAGCAGCTTCGACAGGGCCTACAATGAGCAGTTCTTC.

This clonotype has at least ten counts. This chain connects TRBV21-1 to TRBJ2-7. TRBV21-1 is an annotated pseudogene. The CDR3 runs 10 residues. CDR3 region: CASSKDEQYF. The CDR3 nucleotides read TGTGCCAGCAGCAAAGACGAGCAGTACTTC.

This clonotype occurred many times. The V and J genes are TRBV29-1 and TRBJ2-3, with TRBD1 matching 9 bases. There are 13 residues in the CDR3. V shed 4 bases, J shed 4 bases, and the junction held 3 bases outside the gene matches. Germline values: CDR1 SQVTM, CDR2 ANQGSEA. CDR3 in amino acids: CSVVGQGADTQYF. In nucleotides, the CDR3 is TGCAGCGTTGTGGGACAGGGAGCAGATACGCAGTATTTT.

This clonotype was counted a few times. The chain employs TRBV29-1 and TRBJ2-5; 7 bases are shared with TRBD2. Germline loops: CDR1 SQVTM, CDR2 ANQGSEA. The CDR3 is made up of 14 amino acids. The V segment lost 4 bases and the J segment 7 bases; nucleotides outside the gene matches: 12. This CDR3 is CSVVPLYGEGTQYF. In nucleotides, the CDR3 is TGCAGCGTTGTTCCCCTCTACGGGGAGGGGACCCAGTACTTC.

This clonotype was seen only a few times. The gene calls are TRBV5-1 and TRBJ2-7; maybe TRBD2 (6 bases). The germline V gene encodes CDR1 SGHRS and CDR2 YFSETQ. Trimming removed 4 bases at V and 3 bases at J, with 20 bases between. CDR3 size: 16 residues. The CDR3, as DNA: TGCGCCAGCAGCGGGGAGGCAAACTTACCAAACTACGAGCAGTACTTC. Its protein is CASSGEANLPNYEQYF.

The chain uses TRBV2 and TRBJ2-5; TRBD2 agrees at 7 bases. V gave up 6 bases and J gave up 4 bases; unmatched junction bases: 11. In germline, CDR1 is SNHLY, CDR2 FYNNEI. This CDR3 has 15 residues. This CDR3 reads CASSAGLGGAETQYF. The DNA of the CDR3 is TGTGCCAGCAGCGCTGGACTAGGAGGGGCAGAGACCCAGTACTTC. Based on the CDR3 plus reference TRBV2 and TRBJ2-5, the full variable domain is EPEVTQTPSHQVTQMGQEVILRCVPISNHLYFYWYRQILGQKVEFLVSFYNNEISEKSEIFDDQFSVERPDGSNFTLKIRSTKLEDSAMYFCASSAGLGGAETQYFGPGTRLLVL.

A few counts support this clonotype. V is TRBV29-1 and J is TRBJ2-1, with TRBD2 matching 12 bases. This CDR3 has 17 residues. J lost 0 bases, V lost 5 bases, and 8 bases had no gene match. The germline V gene has CDR1 SQVTM and CDR2 ANQGSEA. The chain's CDR3 is CSVSLAGGRGSYNEQFF. CDR3 DNA sequence: TGCAGCGTTTCCCTAGCGGGGGGGCGTGGCTCCTACAATGAGCAGTTCTTC.

Concerning this clonotype itself: The junction departs from germline at one end; a sequencing error may be responsible. The chain links TRBV6-5 to TRBJ2-7; 8 bases match TRBD2. The germline V gene encodes CDR1 MNHEY and CDR2 SVGAGI. This CDR3 region has 14 residues. The CDR3 protein is CASSDSRLAWEQYF. DNA of the CDR3: TGTGCCAGCAGTGACTCGAGACTAGCGTGGGAGCAGTACTTC.

This clonotype was recorded only once. The chain employs TRBV4-2 and TRBJ2-5; 9 nucleotides line up with TRBD2. The J call may not be correct, given that the DNA end is closer to TRBJ2-7. The CDR3 consists of 14 residues. Germline V gives CDR1 LGHNA, CDR2 YNFKEQ. The CDR3 loop reads CASSGSGSFYEQYF. CDR3 nucleotides: TGTGCCAGCAGCGGTAGCGGGAGTTTTTACGAGCAGTACTTC.

The chain employs TRBV20-1 and TRBJ2-5; 9 nucleotides align to TRBD1. Germline values: CDR1 DFQATT, CDR2 SNEGSKA (reference sequence). CDR3 length: 14 residues. Germline trimming cut 7 bases from V and 5 bases from J; bases unmatched to any gene: 11. The chain's CDR3 is CSVTTGGGSETQYF. The CDR3 coding sequence is TGCAGTGTTACGACAGGGGGTGGGTCGGAGACCCAGTACTTC.

The chain employs TRBV3-1 and TRBJ2-4; perhaps D is TRBD1 or TRBD2 (5 bases each). The end of the DNA aligns better with TRBJ2-7, so the J call may be wrong. Germline CDR1 reads LGHDT; CDR2 reads YNNKEL (reference sequence). The CDR3 spans 12 residues. The CDR3 DNA is TGTGCCAGCATGACAGTCGCGGGCGAGCAGTACTTC. It codes for CASMTVAGEQYF.

This chain uses TRBV7-8 with TRBJ1-2; maybe TRBD1 (5 bases). The CDR3 extends over 14 amino acids. V was pared by 5 bases and J by 7 bases, with 17 bases between. The germline V gene encodes CDR1 SGHVS and CDR2 FQNEAQ. The CDR3 protein is CASSRRGQGLGYTF. The CDR3 coding sequence is TGTGCCAGCAGCCGTCGCGGGCAGGGCCTTGGCTACACCTTC.

This clonotype has more than one count but fewer than ten. The chain is built from TRBV20-1 and TRBJ1-1; TRBD1 might be the D (6 bases). The CDR3 runs to 13 residues. Germline CDR1 reads DFQATT; CDR2 reads SNEGSKA (reference sequence). Trimming removed 0 bases at V and 7 bases at J, with 12 bases between. For the CDR3, the DNA is TGCAGTGCTAGAGAGGAGGGAGGGGGTGAAGCTTTCTTT. Its protein product is CSAREEGGGEAFF.

The chain is built from TRBV7-2 and TRBJ1-2; D remains unclear. V gave up 7 bases and J gave up 8 bases, with 20 bases separating them. The CDR3 runs 14 residues. Germline CDR1 SGHTA, CDR2 FQGNSA. CDR3 sequence reads: CASNAGSNNLGYTF. In DNA form, the CDR3 reads TGTGCCAGCAACGCGGGGTCGAATAACTTGGGCTACACCTTC.

Written as DNA, the CDR3 is TGCAGTGCAATGGGGACTAGCGGACAAGAGACCCAGTTCTTC. This sequence encodes CSAMGTSGQETQFF. This sequence joins TRBV20-1 and TRBJ2-1; 11 bases agree with TRBD2. Trimming took 6 bases from V and 13 from J; bases not matched to a gene: 14. Germline CDR1 is DFQATT and CDR2 is SNEGSKA (reference sequence). This CDR3 comprises 14 residues.

The genes are TRBV4-3 and TRBJ2-5; D call uncertain. Germline loops: CDR1 LGHNA, CDR2 YSLEER. V was shortened by 4 bases and J by 6 bases, with 12 bases between the two germline ends. CDR3 length equals 13 residues. The CDR3 here is CASSPPHVQTQYF. The CDR3, as DNA: TGCGCCAGCAGCCCCCCTCACGTTCAGACCCAGTACTTC.

The chain links TRBV10-3 to TRBJ2-1; 8 bases agree with TRBD2. CDR3 length equals 12 residues. V was pared by 6 bases and J by 5 bases, with 0 bases of the junction left unmatched. CDR1 is ENHRY, CDR2 SYGVKD, per germline. The CDR3 DNA sequence: TGTGCCATCAGACTAGCGGACAATGAGCAGTTCTTC. This gives the protein CAIRLADNEQFF.

The genes are TRBV7-2 and TRBJ2-7; 14 positions match TRBD2. The CDR3 is made up of 16 amino acids. Germline lookup yields CDR1 SGHTA and CDR2 FQGNSA. V was clipped by 1 base and J by 8 bases; unmatched bases: 7. The CDR3 DNA sequence: TGTGCCAGCAGCTTAGGACTAGCGGGGGGGCAGGCGAAGCAGTACTTC. Translating it yields CASSLGLAGGQAKQYF.

This chain links TRBV13 with TRBJ2-5; 9 bases fit TRBD1. After removal of 4 bases from V and 2 bases from J, the junction contained 8 bases not matched to a gene. Germline loops: CDR1 PRHDT, CDR2 FYEKMQ (reference sequence). The CDR3 length is 16 residues. The CDR3 spells CASSSAGTGKQETQYF. CDR3 nucleotides: TGTGCCAGCAGCTCCGCCGGGACAGGGAAACAAGAGACCCAGTACTTC.

This clonotype was seen a few times. The chain employs TRBV6-5 and TRBJ1-2; D possibly corresponds to TRBD1 (5 bases). Trimming took off 2 bases at V and 4 bases at J, with 14 bases between the two ends. The CDR3 runs 15 residues. The germline gives CDR1 MNHEY, CDR2 SVGAGI. The CDR3 sequence is CASSYNAGTGYGYTF. The DNA of the CDR3 is TGTGCCAGCAGTTACAACGCTGGGACCGGCTATGGCTACACCTTC.

V is TRBV7-9 and J is TRBJ1-1; unclear D gene. Germline values: CDR1 SEHNR, CDR2 FQNEAQ (reference sequence). There are 14 residues in the CDR3. V was cut by 7 bases and J by 2 bases, with 14 bases left in between. CDR3 in amino acids: CASTRGSVNTEAFF. The CDR3 nucleotides are TGTGCCAGCACCCGCGGCTCCGTTAACACTGAAGCTTTCTTT.

This clonotype showed up many times. The rearrangement uses TRBV9 and TRBJ2-7; D might be TRBD1 or TRBD2, each matching 5 bases. Per the germline V gene, CDR1 is SGDLS and CDR2 is YYNGEE. The germline V and J ends were trimmed by 2 bases and 1 base, with 7 bases remaining between them. This CDR3 is 13 amino acids long. CDR3 sequence: CASSVGVSYEQYF. DNA for the CDR3: TGTGCCAGCAGCGTGGGGGTGTCCTACGAGCAGTACTTC. The entire variable domain, with the rest obtained from reference TRBV9 and TRBJ2-7, is as follows: DSGVTQTPKHLITATGQRVTLRCSPRSGDLSVYWYQQSLDQGLQFLIQYYNGEERAKGNILERFSAQQFPDLHSELNLSSLELGDSALYFCASSVGVSYEQYFGPGTRLTVT.